The rows below give T cell receptor beta chains drawn from one sample of a study of circulating and synovial CD4+ cells in juvenile arthritis. The assay was immunoSEQ multiplex PCR, and TCRdb's table has in-frame clones only and misses some. The data hold 30,000 to 40,000 clones, with 95% to 96% observed a single time. Sequencing was carried out using CD4+ T cells from blood. Receptors were obtained from a human donor with juvenile idiopathic arthritis. Both conserved end residues are part of each CDR3. D genes are given only for firm matches. Size tells how often a clone was seen (once, few, many) or the class of an expanded clone, and some rows leave it out.

v_call	clone_size	d_call	j_call	cdr3_aa	cdr3_nt
TRBV2	-	TRBD1	TRBJ1-2	CASNTGQGSGYTF	TGTGCCAGCAACACGGGACAGGGATCTGGCTACACCTTC
TRBV2	-	TRBD2	TRBJ2-3	CASRASGTVPTDTQYF	TGTGCCAGCAGGGCTAGCGGGACGGTCCCCACAGATACGCAGTATTTT
TRBV20-1	once	-	TRBJ2-1	CSASESDFPFF	TGCAGTGCTAGCGAATCGGACTTTCCGTTCTTC
TRBV5-1	few	-	TRBJ1-3	CASSPEGPGNTIYF	TGCGCCAGCTCCCCGGAGGGACCTGGAAACACCATATATTTT
TRBV7-2	-	TRBD1	TRBJ2-5	CASSPRDRGLSETQYF	TGTGCCAGCAGCCCTAGGGACAGGGGGCTGTCGGAGACCCAGTACTTC
TRBV5-6	-	TRBD2	TRBJ2-3	CASSLGASSGFSDTQYF	TGTGCCAGCAGCCTCGGAGCATCTAGCGGGTTCTCAGATACGCAGTATTTT
TRBV4-1	-	TRBD2	TRBJ2-5	CASSTPGLAGGPGRETQYF	TGCGCCAGCAGCACACCGGGACTAGCGGGAGGGCCAGGGCGAGAGACCCAGTACTTC
TRBV7-9	-	-	TRBJ1-1	CASSSLRGGTEAFF	TGTGCCAGCAGCTCTCTCCGGGGAGGCACTGAAGCTTTCTTT
TRBV6-5	-	-	TRBJ1-5	CASRQEGQPQHF	TGTGCCAGCAGGCAAGAGGGTCAGCCCCAGCATTTT
TRBV10-3	-	-	TRBJ1-2	CAISDSGLGGYTF	TGTGCCATCAGTGATTCGGGGTTAGGGGGCTACACCTTC
TRBV6-5	-	-	TRBJ1-1	CASTPGVLNTEAFF	TGTGCCAGCACCCCCGGGGTGTTGAACACTGAAGCTTTCTTT
TRBV15	-	-	TRBJ1-5	CATSSLFRVSQPQHF	TGTGCCACCAGCAGTCTGTTCAGGGTTAGTCAGCCCCAGCATTTT
TRBV18	-	TRBD1	TRBJ1-2	CASSPPGQGLNGYTF	TGTGCCAGCTCACCCCCGGGACAGGGTTTGAATGGCTACACCTTC
TRBV6-4	-	-	TRBJ1-5	CASSDGESNQPQHF	TGTGCCAGCAGTGACGGGGAGAGCAATCAGCCCCAGCATTTT
TRBV7-9	-	TRBD1	TRBJ1-5	CASSRTGGNQPQHF	TGTGCCAGCAGCCGGACAGGGGGCAATCAGCCCCAGCATTTT
TRBV5-1	-	TRBD2	TRBJ2-5	CASSLLVAGRETQYF	TGCGCCAGCAGCTTGCTGGTAGCGGGGCGAGAGACCCAGTACTTC
TRBV19	-	-	TRBJ2-7	CASSSPGKPTYEQYF	TGTGCCAGTAGTTCCCCAGGGAAGCCGACCTACGAGCAGTACTTC
TRBV27	-	-	TRBJ2-1	CASSLRNSEQFF	TGTGCCAGCAGTTTAAGAAATAGTGAGCAGTTCTTC
TRBV5-1	-	TRBD2	TRBJ2-7	CASNPGGTYEQYF	TGCGCCAGCAACCCCGGGGGGACCTACGAGCAGTACTTC
TRBV7-3	-	TRBD1	TRBJ2-5	CASSSQTGEETQYF	TGTGCCAGCAGCTCGCAAACAGGGGAGGAGACCCAGTACTTC
TRBV6-4	few	-	TRBJ1-6	CASSEWVGESPLHF	TGTGCCAGCAGTGAATGGGTTGGGGAGTCCCCCCTCCACTTT
TRBV28	-	TRBD2	TRBJ2-7	CASGAGGGNEQYF	TGTGCCAGCGGGGCGGGAGGTGGAAACGAGCAGTACTTC
TRBV10-2	-	-	TRBJ2-5	CASADWAGFQETQYF	TGCGCCAGCGCTGACTGGGCGGGCTTCCAAGAGACCCAGTACTTC
TRBV5-1	-	TRBD2	TRBJ2-1	CASSPAGLGSHEQFF	TGCGCCAGCAGCCCGGCGGGACTAGGCTCCCATGAGCAGTTCTTC
TRBV5-1	-	TRBD1	TRBJ1-2	CASSPTGVRVLSSNYGYTF	TGCGCCAGCAGCCCCACAGGGGTTCGCGTTTTAAGCTCTAACTATGGCTACACCTTC
TRBV30	-	-	TRBJ1-5	CAWSARVGSQPQHF	TGTGCCTGGAGCGCCAGGGTAGGAAGTCAGCCCCAGCATTTT
TRBV30	-	TRBD1	TRBJ1-2	CAWDRDRGSFGGYTF	TGTGCCTGGGACCGGGACAGGGGTTCATTCGGTGGCTACACCTTC
TRBV10-1	few	-	TRBJ2-5	CASSDGGKEETQYF	TGCGCCAGCAGTGATGGGGGGAAGGAGGAGACCCAGTACTTC
TRBV6-6	-	-	TRBJ2-1	CASSYGQYNEQFF	TGTGCCAGCAGTTACGGGCAATACAATGAGCAGTTCTTC
TRBV25-1	-	TRBD1	TRBJ1-1	CASVEGAGNTEAFF	TGTGCCAGCGTCGAGGGGGCTGGGAACACTGAAGCTTTCTTT
TRBV4-3	-	-	TRBJ1-4	CASSQVGRAANEKLFF	TGCGCCAGCAGCCAAGTCGGGAGAGCAGCTAATGAAAAACTGTTTTTT
TRBV9	-	-	TRBJ1-2	CASSQGGAPNYGYTF	TGTGCCAGCAGCCAGGGAGGGGCACCTAACTATGGCTACACCTTC
TRBV4-1	once	-	TRBJ1-4	CASSQAGGSWEKLFF	TGCGCCAGCAGCCAAGCCGGAGGGTCGTGGGAAAAACTGTTTTTT
TRBV7-9	once	TRBD2	TRBJ2-2	CASSLRLAGGFGELFF	TGTGCCAGCAGCCTTAGACTAGCGGGAGGATTCGGGGAGCTGTTTTTT
TRBV15	-	-	TRBJ1-1	CATSRDKLRNTEAFF	TGTGCCACCAGCAGAGACAAACTGAGGAACACTGAAGCTTTCTTT
TRBV7-9	-	-	TRBJ2-7	CASSQETGPSYEQYF	TGTGCCAGCAGCCAAGAAACAGGGCCTTCCTACGAGCAGTACTTC
TRBV18	-	TRBD1	TRBJ1-4	CASSRDRGLYEKLFF	TGTGCCAGCTCGCGGGACAGGGGGCTCTATGAAAAACTGTTTTTT
TRBV21-1	-	-	TRBJ1-5	CASTNEAQHF	TGTGCCAGCACCAATGAGGCCCAGCATTTT
TRBV18	-	-	TRBJ1-1	CASSSQGRLDAEAFF	TGTGCCAGCTCATCGCAGGGGAGATTGGACGCTGAAGCTTTCTTT
TRBV21-1	-	-	TRBJ2-1	CAGAPTRNLFEQFF	TGTGCCGGGGCCCCGACAAGGAACTTGTTCGAGCAGTTCTTC
TRBV4-1	-	TRBD2	TRBJ2-7	CASSQAGTSGSVAYEQYF	TGCGCCAGCAGCCAGGCCGGGACTAGCGGGAGTGTAGCCTACGAGCAGTACTTC
TRBV7-3	-	TRBD2	TRBJ2-1	CASSLSLTSGRANEQFF	TGTGCCAGCAGCTTATCTCTGACTAGCGGGAGGGCAAATGAGCAGTTCTTC